This TCR beta chain appears in the sequencing data of a study of shared clonotypes between healthy human individuals. CDR3 length: 15 amino acids. V was shortened by 6 bases and J by 1 base, with 13 bases between the two germline ends. CDR1 MNHEY and CDR2 SMNVEV come from the germline V gene (reference sequence). Generated by immunoSEQ multiplex PCR, the TCRdb table keeps only in-frame clones and is missing some. The profile shows around 2,000,000 clones, roughly 94% of them singletons. In the naive CD8 group, cells lacked CD45RO and were positively selected for CCR7, so terminally differentiated effector memory CD45RA+ cells were left out.

This sequence was found in a man younger than 30 in good health. The sequencing input was naive CD8+ T cells sorted from blood. The chain recombines TRBV27 with TRBJ1-5; perhaps TRBD1 as D (5 bases). CDR3 residues: CASSTGLASNQPQHF. The CDR3 DNA reads as TGTGCCAGCAGCACAGGACTGGCCAGCAATCAGCCCCAGCATTTT.